A few counts support the clone carrying this TCR beta chain. Construction of the TCRbeta library involved unique molecular identifiers. TCRdb redid the calling of the PCR reads with MiXCR, one entry per CDR3 protein. The table records just over 350,000 distinct CDR3 sequences, 13% of them present only once. This entry comes from a study of T-cell reconstitution after alpha-beta-depleted transplantation in children. The specimen was PBMCs, collected from the stem cell graft. The receptor was isolated from a human donor who donated a stem cell graft to a child with Fanconi anemia.

The CDR3 nucleotides are TGTGCCAGCAGTCAAGCCATGTATGGCTACACCTTC. Protein sequence: CASSQAMYGYTF. The chain couples TRBV12-3 or TRBV12-4 to TRBJ1-2; D gene uncertain. The CDR3 sequence is 12 residues long. Trimming cost V 5 bases and J 5 bases, with 9 bases left between them.